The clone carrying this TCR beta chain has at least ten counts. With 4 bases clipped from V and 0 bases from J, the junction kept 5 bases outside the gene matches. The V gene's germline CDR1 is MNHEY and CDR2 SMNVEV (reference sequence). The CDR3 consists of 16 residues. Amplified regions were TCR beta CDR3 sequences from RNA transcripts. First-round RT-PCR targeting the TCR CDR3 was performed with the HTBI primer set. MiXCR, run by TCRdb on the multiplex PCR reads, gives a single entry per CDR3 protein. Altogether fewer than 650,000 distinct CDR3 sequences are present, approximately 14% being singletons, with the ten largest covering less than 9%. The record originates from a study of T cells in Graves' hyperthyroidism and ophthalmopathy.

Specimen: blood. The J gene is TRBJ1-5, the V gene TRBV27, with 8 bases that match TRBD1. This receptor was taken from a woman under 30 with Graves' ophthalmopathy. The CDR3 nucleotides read TGTGCCAGCAGTTCAGGACAGGGCCTTAGCAATCAGCCCCAGCATTTT. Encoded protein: CASSSGQGLSNQPQHF.